The entry that follows covers one TCR beta chain sequence. Its antigen is still unknown. This record belongs to a study of CD8 T cells in ankylosing spondylitis. Findings and limits, study-wide: Reportedly, matched ankylosing spondylitis synovial fluid was significantly enriched for disease-linked clones.

The authors made TCR beta libraries by quantitative 5'-RACE with molecular barcodes. TCRdb reprocessed the 5' RACE reads via MiXCR and lists one record per CDR3 protein. In the table there are a few hundred thousand distinct CDR3 sequences, about 18% of which are singletons. V was pared by 5 bases and J by 1 base, with 5 bases of the junction left unmatched. The V gene's germline CDR1 is SGHAT and CDR2 FQNNGV. There are 15 residues in the CDR3. The receptor was derived from a male donor with ankylosing spondylitis or in good health (not recorded which). Specimen: blood, either unsorted or a sorted T cell fraction (not recorded which). The chain employs TRBV11-2 and TRBJ2-7, with 10 positions matching TRBD1. CDR3 protein: CASSNPGQGSYEQYF. DNA for the CDR3: TGTGCCAGCAGCAATCCGGGACAGGGGTCCTACGAGCAGTACTTC.